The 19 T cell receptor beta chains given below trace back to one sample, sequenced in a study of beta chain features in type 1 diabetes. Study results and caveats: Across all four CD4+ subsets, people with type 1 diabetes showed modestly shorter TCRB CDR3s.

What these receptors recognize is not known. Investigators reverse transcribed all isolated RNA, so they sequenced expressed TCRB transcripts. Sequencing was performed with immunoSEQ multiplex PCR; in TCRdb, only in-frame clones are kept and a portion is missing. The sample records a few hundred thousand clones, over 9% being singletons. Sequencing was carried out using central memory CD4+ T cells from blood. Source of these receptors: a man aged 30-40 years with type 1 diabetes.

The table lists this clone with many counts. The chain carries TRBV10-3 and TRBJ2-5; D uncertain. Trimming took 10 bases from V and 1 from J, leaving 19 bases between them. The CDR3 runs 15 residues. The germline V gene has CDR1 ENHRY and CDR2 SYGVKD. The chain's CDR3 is CATQGTGLSQETQYF. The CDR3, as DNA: TGTGCCACCCAAGGTACCGGATTGTCCCAAGAGACCCAGTACTTC.

CDR3 protein: CASSLDRGAPQHF. The CDR3 DNA is TGTGCCAGCAGCTTAGACAGGGGGGCGCCCCAGCATTTT. V usage is TRBV4-2 and J usage is TRBJ1-5; 9 positions agree with TRBD1. V trimming: 5 bases; J trimming: 9 bases; junction bases outside the gene matches: 5. Per the germline V gene, CDR1 is LGHNA and CDR2 is YNFKEQ. This CDR3 is 13 amino acids long.

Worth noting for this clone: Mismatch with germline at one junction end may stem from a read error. This chain's CDR3 is CASSPAGSSTDTQYF. For the CDR3, the DNA is TGCGCCAGCAGCCCCGCAGGATCTAGCACAGATACGCAGTATTTT. The rearrangement links TRBV5-4 to TRBJ2-3; D uncertain. Germline lookup yields CDR1 SGHNT and CDR2 YYREEE (reference sequence). The CDR3 is 15 residues long.

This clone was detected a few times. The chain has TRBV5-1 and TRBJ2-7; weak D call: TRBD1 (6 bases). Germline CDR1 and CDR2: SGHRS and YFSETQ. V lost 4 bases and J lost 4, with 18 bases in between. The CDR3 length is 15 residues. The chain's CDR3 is CASSPSPGEGYEQYF. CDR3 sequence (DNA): TGCGCCAGCAGCCCTTCTCCAGGGGAAGGTTACGAGCAGTACTTC.

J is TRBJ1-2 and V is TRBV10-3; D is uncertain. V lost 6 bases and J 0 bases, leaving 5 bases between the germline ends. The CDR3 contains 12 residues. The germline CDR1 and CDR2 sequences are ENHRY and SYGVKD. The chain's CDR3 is CAIRATNYGYTF. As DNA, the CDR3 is TGTGCCATCAGGGCTACTAACTATGGCTACACCTTC.

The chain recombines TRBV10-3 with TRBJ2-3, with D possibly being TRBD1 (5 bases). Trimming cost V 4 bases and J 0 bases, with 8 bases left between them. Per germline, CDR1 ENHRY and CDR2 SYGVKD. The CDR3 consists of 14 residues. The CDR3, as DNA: TGTGCCATCAGTGTACAGGTCAGCACAGATACGCAGTATTTT. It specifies CAISVQVSTDTQYF.

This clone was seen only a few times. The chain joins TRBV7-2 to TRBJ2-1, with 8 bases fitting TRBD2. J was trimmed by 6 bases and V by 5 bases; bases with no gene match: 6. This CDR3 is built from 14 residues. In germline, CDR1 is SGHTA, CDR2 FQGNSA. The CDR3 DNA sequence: TGTGCCAGCAGCCCGGGACTAGTCCTCAATGAGCAGTTCTTC. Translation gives CASSPGLVLNEQFF.

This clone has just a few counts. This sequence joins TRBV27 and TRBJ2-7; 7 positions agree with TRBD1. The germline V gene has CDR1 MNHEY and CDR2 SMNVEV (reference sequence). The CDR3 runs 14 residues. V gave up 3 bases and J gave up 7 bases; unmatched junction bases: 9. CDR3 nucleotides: TGTGCCAGCAGTTTTTGGGGACAGACGCAAGAGCAGTACTTC. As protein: CASSFWGQTQEQYF.

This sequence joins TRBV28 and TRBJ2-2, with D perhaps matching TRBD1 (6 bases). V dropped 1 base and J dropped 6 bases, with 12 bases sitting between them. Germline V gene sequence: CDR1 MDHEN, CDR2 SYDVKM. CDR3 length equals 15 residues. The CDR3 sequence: CASSLLDSGPGELFF. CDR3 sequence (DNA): TGTGCCAGCAGTTTATTGGACAGTGGGCCCGGGGAGCTGTTTTTT.

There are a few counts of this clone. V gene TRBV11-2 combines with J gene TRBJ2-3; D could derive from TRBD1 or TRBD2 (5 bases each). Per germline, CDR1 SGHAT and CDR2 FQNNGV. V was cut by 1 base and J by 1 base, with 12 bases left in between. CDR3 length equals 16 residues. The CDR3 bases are TGTGCCAGCAGCTTAGTTGGGGGAACCGGCACAGATACGCAGTATTTT. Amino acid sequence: CASSLVGGTGTDTQYF.

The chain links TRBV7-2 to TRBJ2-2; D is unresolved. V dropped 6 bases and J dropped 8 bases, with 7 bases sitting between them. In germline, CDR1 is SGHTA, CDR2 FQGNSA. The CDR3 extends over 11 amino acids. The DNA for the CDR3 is TGTGCCAGCAGATTAAGGGGGGAGCTGTTTTTT. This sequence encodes CASRLRGELFF.

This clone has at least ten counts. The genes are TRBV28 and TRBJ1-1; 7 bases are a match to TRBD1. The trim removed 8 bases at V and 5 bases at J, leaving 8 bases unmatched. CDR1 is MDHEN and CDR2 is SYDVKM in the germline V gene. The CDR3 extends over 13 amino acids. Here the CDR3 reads CASLAGGGTEAFF. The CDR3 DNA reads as TGTGCCAGCTTGGCAGGGGGAGGTACTGAAGCTTTCTTT.

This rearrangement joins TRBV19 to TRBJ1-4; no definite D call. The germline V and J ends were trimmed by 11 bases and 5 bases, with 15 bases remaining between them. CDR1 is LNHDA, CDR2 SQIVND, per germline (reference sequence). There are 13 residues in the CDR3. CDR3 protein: CAGTGSLNEKLFF. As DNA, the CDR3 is TGTGCCGGCACGGGGTCCCTCAATGAAAAACTGTTTTTT.

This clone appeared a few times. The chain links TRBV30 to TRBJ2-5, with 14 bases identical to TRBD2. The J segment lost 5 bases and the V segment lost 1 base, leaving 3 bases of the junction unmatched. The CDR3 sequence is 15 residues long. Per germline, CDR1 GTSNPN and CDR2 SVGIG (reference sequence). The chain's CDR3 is CAWSARLAGGETQYF. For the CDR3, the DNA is TGTGCCTGGAGTGCCCGACTAGCGGGAGGGGAGACCCAGTACTTC. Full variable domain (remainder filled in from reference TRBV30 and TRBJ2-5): SQTIHQWPATLVQPVGSPLSLECTVEGTSNPNLYWYRQAAGRGLQLLFYSVGIGQISSEVPQNLSASRPQDRQFILSSKKLLLSDSGFYLCAWSARLAGGETQYFGPGTRLLVL.

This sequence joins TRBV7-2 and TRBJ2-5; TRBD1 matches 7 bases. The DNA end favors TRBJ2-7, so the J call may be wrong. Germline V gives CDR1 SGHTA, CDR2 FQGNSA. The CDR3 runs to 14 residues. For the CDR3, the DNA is TGTGCCAGCAGCTCTAGGGGGCTGCTTTCCGAGCAGTACTTC. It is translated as CASSSRGLLSEQYF.

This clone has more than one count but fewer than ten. The DNA for the CDR3 is TGTGCCAGCCGGCCTTCGGGGTCGGGCAATCAGCCCCAGCATTTT. It yields the protein CASRPSGSGNQPQHF. The gene calls are TRBV28 and TRBJ1-5; D ambiguous. Germline CDR1 is MDHEN and CDR2 is SYDVKM. With 8 bases removed from V and 2 bases from J, the gap between germline ends came to 16 bases. The CDR3 runs to 15 residues.

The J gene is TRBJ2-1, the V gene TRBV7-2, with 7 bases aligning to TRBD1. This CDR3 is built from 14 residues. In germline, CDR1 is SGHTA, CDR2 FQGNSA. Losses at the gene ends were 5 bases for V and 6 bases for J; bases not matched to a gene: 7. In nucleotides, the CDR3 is TGTGCCAGCAGCCCTTCGGGACAGTCCAATGAGCAGTTCTTC. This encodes CASSPSGQSNEQFF.

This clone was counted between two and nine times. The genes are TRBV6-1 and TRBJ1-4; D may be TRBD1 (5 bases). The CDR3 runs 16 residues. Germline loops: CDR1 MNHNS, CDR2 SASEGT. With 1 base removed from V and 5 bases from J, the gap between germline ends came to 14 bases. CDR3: CASSEEDQGLNEKLFF. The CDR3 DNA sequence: TGTGCCAGCAGTGAAGAGGATCAGGGACTAAATGAAAAACTGTTTTTT.

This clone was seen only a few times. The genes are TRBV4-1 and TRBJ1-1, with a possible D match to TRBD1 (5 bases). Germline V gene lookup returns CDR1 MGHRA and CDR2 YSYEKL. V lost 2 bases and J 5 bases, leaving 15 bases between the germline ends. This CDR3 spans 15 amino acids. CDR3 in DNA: TGCGCCAGCAGCCAATTGGCCACGCGGGGGACTGAAGCTTTCTTT. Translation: CASSQLATRGTEAFF.